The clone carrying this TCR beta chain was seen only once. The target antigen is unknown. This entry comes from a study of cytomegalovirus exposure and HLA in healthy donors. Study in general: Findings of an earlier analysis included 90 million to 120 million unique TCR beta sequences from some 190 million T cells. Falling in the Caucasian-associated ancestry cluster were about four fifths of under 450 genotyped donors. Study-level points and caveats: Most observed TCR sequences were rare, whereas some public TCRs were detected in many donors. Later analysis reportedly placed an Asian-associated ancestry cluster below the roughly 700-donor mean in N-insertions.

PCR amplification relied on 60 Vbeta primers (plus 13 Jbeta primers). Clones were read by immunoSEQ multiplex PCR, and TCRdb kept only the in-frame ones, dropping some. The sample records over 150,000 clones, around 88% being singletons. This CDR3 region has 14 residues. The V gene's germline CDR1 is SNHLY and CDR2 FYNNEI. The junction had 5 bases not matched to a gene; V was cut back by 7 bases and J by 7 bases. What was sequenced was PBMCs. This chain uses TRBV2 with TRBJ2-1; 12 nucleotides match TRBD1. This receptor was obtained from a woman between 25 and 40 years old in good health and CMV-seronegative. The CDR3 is CASKGQGAWNEQFF. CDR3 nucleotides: TGTGCCAGCAAGGGACAGGGGGCGTGGAATGAGCAGTTCTTC.